The 21 T cell receptor beta chains reported below all come from one sample, sequenced in a study of cytomegalovirus exposure and HLA in healthy donors. PCR was performed using 60 Vbeta and 13 Jbeta primers. Clones were sequenced by immunoSEQ multiplex PCR, and TCRdb holds only the in-frame ones, with some missing. Among about 130,000 clones listed, around 77% were seen once. Sequenced: PBMCs. All receptors derive from a male donor in good health and CMV-seropositive.

This rearrangement joins TRBV15 to TRBJ1-4; a weak D match, TRBD1 (6 bases). V was pared by 8 bases and J by 7 bases, with 23 bases between. Germline-derived CDR1 and CDR2 are LNHNV and YYDKDF (reference sequence). The CDR3 runs to 16 residues. Written as DNA, the CDR3 is TGTGCCACCGCAGTGGGGGGGCCCCGCGTAGGTGAAAAACTGTTTTTT. This codes for CATAVGGPRVGEKLFF.

This clone has a single count. The sample contains more than one DNA sequence encoding this CDR3. V gene TRBV29-1 combines with J gene TRBJ1-2; 8 bases are shared with TRBD1. Germline CDR1 is SQVTM and CDR2 is ANQGSEA. The CDR3 loop spans 14 amino acids. The trim removed 6 bases at V and 2 bases at J, leaving 8 bases unmatched. The DNA of the CDR3 is TGCAGCGTGCCCGGACAGGGAGAAAACTATGGCTACACCTTC. It translates to CSVPGQGENYGYTF. Full variable domain (outside the CDR3, taken from reference TRBV29-1 and TRBJ1-2): SAVISQKPSRDICQRGTSLTIQCQVDSQVTMMFWYRQQPGQSLTLIATANQGSEATYESGFVIDKFPISRPNLTFSTLTVSNMSPEDSSIYLCSVPGQGENYGYTFGSGTRLTVV.

The chain couples TRBV18 to TRBJ2-7, with D possibly being TRBD2 (5 bases). Trimming pared 2 bases from V and 6 bases from J, leaving 11 bases between. Germline V CDR1 and CDR2: KGHSH, LQKENI. The CDR3 runs 13 residues. CDR3 in amino acids: CASSPVGGLEQYF. The CDR3, as DNA: TGTGCCAGCTCACCAGTGGGCGGGCTCGAGCAGTACTTC.

The chain carries TRBV28 and TRBJ2-7, with 10 bases identical to TRBD2. CDR1 MDHEN and CDR2 SYDVKM come from the germline V gene. After removal of 7 bases from V and 4 bases from J, the junction contained 10 bases not matched to a gene. The CDR3 runs to 15 residues. The CDR3: CASTRSGGAFYEQYF. As DNA, the CDR3 is TGTGCCAGCACCCGAAGCGGGGGGGCCTTTTACGAGCAGTACTTC.

The chain couples TRBV9 to TRBJ2-1; 10 bases line up with TRBD2. Germline CDR1 and CDR2: SGDLS and YYNGEE. The CDR3 consists of 19 residues. With 0 bases clipped from V and 1 base from J, the junction kept 10 bases outside the gene matches. CDR3 coding DNA: TGTGCCAGCAGCGTAGCCCAAGGAGGAGCGGGAGGGTCCTACAATGAGCAGTTCTTC. Its translation: CASSVAQGGAGGSYNEQFF.

The chain's CDR3 is CASSPGLAGGKTQETQYF. DNA for the CDR3: TGCGCCAGCAGCCCGGGACTAGCGGGAGGGAAAACACAAGAGACCCAGTACTTC. The chain has TRBV5-1 and TRBJ2-5; 16 bases are shared with TRBD2. The CDR3 length is 18 residues. V was pared by 4 bases and J by 2 bases, with 8 bases of the junction left unmatched. Germline lookup yields CDR1 SGHRS and CDR2 YFSETQ.

The gene calls are TRBV5-1 and TRBJ2-6; D may be TRBD2 (5 bases). Germline V CDR1 and CDR2: SGHRS, YFSETQ. The CDR3 is 18 residues long. V lost 0 bases, J lost 2 bases, and 15 bases lay in between. The CDR3 DNA follows: TGCGCCAGCAGCTTGGTCCGTCGGGGTTCGGCTGGGGCCAACGTCCTGACTTTC. The encoded protein is CASSLVRRGSAGANVLTF.

The chain joins TRBV7-2 to TRBJ2-5; D not resolved. The germline V gene encodes CDR1 SGHTA and CDR2 FQGNSA. CDR3 length equals 13 residues. Trimming cost V 1 base and J 0 bases, with 3 bases left between them. The CDR3 here is CASSLDYQETQYF. The DNA for the CDR3 is TGTGCCAGCAGCTTAGACTACCAAGAGACCCAGTACTTC.

V and J are TRBV10-2 and TRBJ2-5; 12 nucleotides match TRBD1. Germline loops: CDR1 WSHSY, CDR2 SAAADI. The CDR3 totals 14 residues. V lost 9 bases, J lost 8 bases, and 10 bases stayed unmatched. CDR3 sequence (DNA): TGCGCCAGGAACGGGACAGGGGGCGAGGATACCCAGTACTTC. It yields the protein CARNGTGGEDTQYF.

The CDR3 region is CASSLTPTYEQYF. For the CDR3, the DNA is TGTGCCAGCAGTCTGACACCAACCTACGAGCAGTACTTC. The chain recombines TRBV2 with TRBJ2-7, with D hard to call. This CDR3 has 13 amino acids. In germline, CDR1 is SNHLY, CDR2 FYNNEI. V was cut by 5 bases and J by 2 bases, with 10 bases left in between.

The J gene is TRBJ2-7, the V gene TRBV5-6; a possible D gene is TRBD1 (6 bases). CDR3 length equals 14 residues. Germline CDR1 reads SGHDT; CDR2 reads YYEEEE. V lost 4 bases and J lost 3, with 14 bases in between. CDR3 in DNA: TGTGCCAGCAGCACCATGGACAGTTACTACGAGCAGTACTTC. Translating it yields CASSTMDSYYEQYF.

The chain combines TRBV5-1 with TRBJ2-7, with D tentatively TRBD2 (5 bases). CDR1 SGHRS and CDR2 YFSETQ come from the germline V gene. The CDR3 is made up of 13 amino acids. The V and J ends lost 2 bases and 1 base respectively, with 7 bases between them. The CDR3 region has the DNA TGCGCCAGCAGCTTTGGAGGTTCCTACGAGCAGTACTTC. Translated, it gives CASSFGGSYEQYF.

The rearrangement joins TRBV2 to TRBJ1-6; TRBD1 matches 10 bases. CDR3 length: 14 amino acids. CDR1 and CDR2 from the germline V gene are SNHLY and FYNNEI. Germline trimming cut 4 bases from V and 14 bases from J; bases unmatched to any gene: 8. The CDR3 DNA is TGTGCCAGCAGTGCGGGACAGGGGAACAGTGCCCTCCACTTT. It translates to CASSAGQGNSALHF. Drawing the rest from reference TRBV2 and TRBJ1-6, the complete variable domain is EPEVTQTPSHQVTQMGQEVILRCVPISNHLYFYWYRQILGQKVEFLVSFYNNEISEKSEIFDDQFSVERPDGSNFTLKIRSTKLEDSAMYFCASSAGQGNSALHFGNGTRLTVT.

The J gene is TRBJ1-2, the V gene TRBV27; a possible D gene is TRBD1 (6 bases). Germline V gene lookup returns CDR1 MNHEY and CDR2 SMNVEV (reference sequence). The germline V and J ends were trimmed by 3 bases and 0 bases, with 11 bases remaining between them. The CDR3 runs to 15 residues. This CDR3 reads CASSFLDRANYGYTF. The CDR3 coding sequence is TGTGCCAGCAGTTTTTTGGACAGAGCTAACTATGGCTACACCTTC.

The chain joins TRBV5-1 to TRBJ1-1; tentative D call: TRBD1 (5 bases). Trimming cost V 0 bases and J 5 bases, with 5 bases left between them. The germline V gene has CDR1 SGHRS and CDR2 YFSETQ. This CDR3 spans 12 amino acids. The CDR3 reads CASSLGTTEAFF. The CDR3 coding sequence is TGCGCCAGCAGCTTGGGGACAACTGAAGCTTTCTTT.

CDR3 sequence: CASSRTGTSEKLFF. The CDR3 DNA follows: TGTGCCAGCAGTCGTACAGGTACGAGTGAAAAACTGTTTTTT. The genes are TRBV28 and TRBJ1-4, with a possible D match to TRBD1 (5 bases). Germline V CDR1 and CDR2: MDHEN, SYDVKM. V gave up 5 bases and J gave up 7 bases, with 14 bases separating them. The CDR3 has 14 residues. Based on the CDR3 plus reference TRBV28 and TRBJ1-4, the full variable domain is DVKVTQSSRYLVKRTGEKVFLECVQDMDHENMFWYRQDPGLGLRLIYFSYDVKMKEKGDIPEGYSVSREKKERFSLILESASTNQTSMYLCASSRTGTSEKLFFGSGTQLSVL.

The genes are TRBV11-3 and TRBJ2-2, with 9 bases aligning to TRBD2. CDR1 SGHNT and CDR2 YENEEA come from the germline V gene. This CDR3 has 16 amino acids. Trimming removed 4 bases from V and 5 bases from J; junction bases left unmatched: 8. CDR3 in amino acids: CASSSAAGGGTGELFF. In nucleotides, the CDR3 is TGTGCCAGCAGCTCGGCGGCGGGAGGGGGTACCGGGGAGCTGTTTTTT.

The V and J genes are TRBV5-1 and TRBJ2-5; D ambiguous. V lost 0 bases to trimming and J lost 5 bases, with 8 bases between them. Germline V gene data show CDR1 as SGHRS and CDR2 as YFSETQ. The CDR3 sequence is 13 residues long. The CDR3 sequence: CASSLVVRETQYF. DNA for the CDR3: TGCGCCAGCAGCTTGGTGGTGAGGGAGACCCAGTACTTC.

V usage is TRBV7-9 and J usage is TRBJ2-7, with TRBD1 as a possible D gene (6 bases). CDR1 and CDR2 from the germline V gene are SEHNR and FQNEAQ (reference sequence). V dropped 7 bases and J dropped 5 bases, with 18 bases sitting between them. This CDR3 spans 14 amino acids. The CDR3 spells CASTHPDRPHEQYF. For the CDR3, the DNA is TGTGCCAGCACCCACCCCGACAGGCCCCACGAGCAGTACTTC.

The V call is TRBV4-1, the J call TRBJ2-7, with 10 bases matching TRBD2. This CDR3 region has 15 residues. CDR1 is MGHRA, CDR2 YSYEKL, per germline. The trim removed 1 base at V and 3 bases at J, leaving 3 bases unmatched. CDR3 sequence: CASSQGVAGGYEQYF. DNA for the CDR3: TGCGCCAGCAGCCAAGGGGTAGCGGGAGGCTACGAGCAGTACTTC.

The V call is TRBV5-1, the J call TRBJ1-4, with 10 positions matching TRBD1. This CDR3 has 15 amino acids. Looked up from germline, CDR1 is SGHRS and CDR2 is YFSETQ. V dropped 8 bases and J dropped 8; count of bases not matched to a gene: 12. CDR3 coding DNA: TGCGCCAGTAGCCCTTCCGGGACAGGGGACGAAAAACTGTTTTTT. It is translated as CASSPSGTGDEKLFF.